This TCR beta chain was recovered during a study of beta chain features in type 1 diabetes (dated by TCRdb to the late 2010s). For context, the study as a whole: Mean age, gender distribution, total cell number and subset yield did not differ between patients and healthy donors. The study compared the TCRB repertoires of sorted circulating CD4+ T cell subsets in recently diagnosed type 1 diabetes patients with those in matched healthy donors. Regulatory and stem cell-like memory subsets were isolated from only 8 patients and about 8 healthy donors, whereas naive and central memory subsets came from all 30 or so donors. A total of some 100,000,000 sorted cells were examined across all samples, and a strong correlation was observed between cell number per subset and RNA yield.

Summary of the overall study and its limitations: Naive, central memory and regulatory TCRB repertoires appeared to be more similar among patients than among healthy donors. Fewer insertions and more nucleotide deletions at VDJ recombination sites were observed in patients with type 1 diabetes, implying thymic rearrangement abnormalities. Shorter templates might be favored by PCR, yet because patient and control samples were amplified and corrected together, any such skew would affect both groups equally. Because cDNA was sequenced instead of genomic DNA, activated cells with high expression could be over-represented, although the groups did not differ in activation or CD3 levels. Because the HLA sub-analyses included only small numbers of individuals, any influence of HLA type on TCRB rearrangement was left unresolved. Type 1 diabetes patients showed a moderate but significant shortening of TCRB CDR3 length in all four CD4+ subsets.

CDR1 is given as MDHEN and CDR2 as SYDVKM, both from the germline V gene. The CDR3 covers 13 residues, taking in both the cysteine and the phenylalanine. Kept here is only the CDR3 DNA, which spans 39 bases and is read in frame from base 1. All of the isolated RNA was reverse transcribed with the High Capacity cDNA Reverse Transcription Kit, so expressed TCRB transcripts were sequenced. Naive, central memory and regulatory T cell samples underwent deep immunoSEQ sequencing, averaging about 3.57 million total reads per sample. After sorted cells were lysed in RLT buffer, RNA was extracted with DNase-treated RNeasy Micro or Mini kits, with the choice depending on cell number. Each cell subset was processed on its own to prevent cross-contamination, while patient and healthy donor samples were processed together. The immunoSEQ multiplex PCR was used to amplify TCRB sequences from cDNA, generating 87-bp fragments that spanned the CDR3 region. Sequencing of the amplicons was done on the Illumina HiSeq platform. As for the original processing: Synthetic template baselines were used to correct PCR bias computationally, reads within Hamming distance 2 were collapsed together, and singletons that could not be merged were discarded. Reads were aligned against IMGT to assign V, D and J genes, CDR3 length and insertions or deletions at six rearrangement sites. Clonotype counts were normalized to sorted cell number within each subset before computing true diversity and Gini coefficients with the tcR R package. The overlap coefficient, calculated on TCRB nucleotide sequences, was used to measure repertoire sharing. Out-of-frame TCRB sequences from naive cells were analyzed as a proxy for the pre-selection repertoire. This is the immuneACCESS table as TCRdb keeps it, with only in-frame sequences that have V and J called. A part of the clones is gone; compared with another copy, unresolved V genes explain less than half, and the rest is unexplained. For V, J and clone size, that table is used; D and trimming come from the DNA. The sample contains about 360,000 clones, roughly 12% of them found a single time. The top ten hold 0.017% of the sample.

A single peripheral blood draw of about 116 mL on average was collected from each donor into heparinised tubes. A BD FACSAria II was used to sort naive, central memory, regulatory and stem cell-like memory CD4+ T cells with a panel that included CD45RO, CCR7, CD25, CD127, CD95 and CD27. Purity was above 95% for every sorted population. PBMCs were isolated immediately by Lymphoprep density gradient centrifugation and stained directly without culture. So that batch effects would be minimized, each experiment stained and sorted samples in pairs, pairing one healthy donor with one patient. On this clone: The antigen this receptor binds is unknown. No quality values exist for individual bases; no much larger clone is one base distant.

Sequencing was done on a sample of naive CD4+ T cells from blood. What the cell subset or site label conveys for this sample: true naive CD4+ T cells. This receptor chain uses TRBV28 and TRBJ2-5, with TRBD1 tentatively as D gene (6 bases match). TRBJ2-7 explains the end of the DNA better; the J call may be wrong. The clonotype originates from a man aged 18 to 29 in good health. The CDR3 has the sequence CASSWTASYEQYF. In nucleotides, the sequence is TGTGCCAGCAGTTGGACAGCCTCCTACGAGCAGTACTTC.